Below, one TCR beta chain is given with its context. Its antigen is still unknown. This sample was taken from a study of T cell repertoires in cytomegalovirus infection. The wider study: Recently identified HLA-C-restricted CMV epitopes were among the peptides used. Findings of the study overall: Dominant in the ex vivo response were TCR beta clonotypes restricted by HLA-C and specific for CMV.

The V gene's germline CDR1 is ENHRY and CDR2 SYGVKD. V was pared by 5 bases and J by 14 bases, with 13 bases between. The CDR3 extends over 11 amino acids. TCRdb processed the reads anew with MiXCR; each CDR3 protein has one entry. In the table there are 200,000 to 250,000 distinct CDR3 sequences, around two fifths of which are singletons. The sequence was collected from a human donor in good health (CMV status not recorded). Some clones in this sample may be carry-over from other donors' samples. The rearrangement joins TRBV10-3 to TRBJ2-1, with D tentatively TRBD2 (6 bases). The source material was CD8+ T cells from cultured PBMCs, sampled from culture after CMV antigen stimulation. CDR3 coding DNA: TGTGCCATCAGTTGGAGGGATGGAAAGTTCTTC. Translating it yields CAISWRDGKFF.